The 27 T cell receptor beta chains presented below share a single source sample, sequenced in a study of T cells after yellow fever vaccination. MiXCR was run by TCRdb on the 5' RACE reads, yielding one entry per CDR3 protein. This table holds 450,000 to 650,000 distinct CDR3 sequences, 21% found once. The sample here was PBMCs, taken more than 20 days after the first yellow fever vaccination. The receptors here all came from a man aged 18 to 30 who received the YFV17D yellow fever vaccine.

This clonotype appeared a few times. The V gene is TRBV5-1, the J gene TRBJ2-3; D is ambiguous. Trimming stripped 0 bases from V and 5 bases from J, with 10 bases between. Germline V lookup: CDR1 SGHRS, CDR2 YFSETQ. This CDR3 contains 14 residues. The DNA for the CDR3 is TGCGCCAGCAGCTTGGCACTTAATCGAGATACGCAGTATTTT. This sequence encodes CASSLALNRDTQYF.

The table lists this clonotype with a few counts. The rearrangement uses TRBV11-2 and TRBJ1-3; D gene ambiguous. Germline V gene lookup returns CDR1 SGHAT and CDR2 FQNNGV. V lost 3 bases to trimming and J lost 2 bases, with 8 bases between them. The CDR3 spans 14 residues. Here the CDR3 reads CASSFASAGNTIYF. In nucleotides, the CDR3 is TGTGCCAGCAGCTTCGCAAGTGCTGGAAACACCATATATTTT.

This clonotype was found a few times. The CDR3 is CASSESPGYEQYV. In DNA, the CDR3 is TGTGCCAGCAGTGAAAGCCCCGGATACGAGCAGTACGTC. The rearrangement links TRBV6-1 to TRBJ2-7; D call uncertain. There are 13 residues in the CDR3. Germline CDR1 MNHNS, CDR2 SASEGT. The ends were cut back, 2 bases at V and 4 bases at J, with 9 bases in the middle.

This clonotype was counted between two and nine times. The chain uses TRBV19 and TRBJ2-1; D not resolved. CDR1 is LNHDA and CDR2 is SQIVND in the germline V gene (reference sequence). V lost 5 bases, J lost 8 bases, and 16 bases lay in between. The CDR3 sequence is 14 residues long. In nucleotides, the CDR3 is TGTGCCAGTAGTCCAAACCCTTGGCGTGATGAGCAGTTCTTC. Its translation: CASSPNPWRDEQFF.

V usage is TRBV4-1 and J usage is TRBJ1-5; no clear D. The CDR3 has 16 amino acids. The germline V gene has CDR1 MGHRA and CDR2 YSYEKL. V was clipped by 0 bases and J by 11 bases, with 20 bases between them. The CDR3 DNA follows: TGCGCCAGCAGCCAAGAACCGTCGACCCCCCTAATGGCCCAGCATTTT. Its protein product is CASSQEPSTPLMAQHF.

The rearrangement links TRBV4-1 to TRBJ2-3; 9 bases align to TRBD1. CDR3 length: 15 residues. Looked up from germline, CDR1 is MGHRA and CDR2 is YSYEKL. With V trimmed by 2 bases and J by 3 bases, 3 bases remained unmatched. The CDR3 nucleotides are TGCGCCAGCAGCCAACCGGGACAGGGTACAGATACGCAGTATTTT. Protein product: CASSQPGQGTDTQYF.

V is TRBV6-1 and J is TRBJ2-3; TRBD2 is a possible D gene (6 bases). The germline gives CDR1 MNHNS, CDR2 SASEGT. The CDR3 covers 16 residues. Trimming removed 6 bases from V and 6 bases from J, with 22 bases in between. The DNA for the CDR3 is TGTGCCAGCAGCCCGTCCATAGCGGCCCCCGAGGATACGCAGTATTTT. Protein sequence: CASSPSIAAPEDTQYF.

This clonotype was found a few times. The chain has TRBV5-1 and TRBJ2-5; perhaps TRBD2 as D (5 bases). Germline V CDR1 and CDR2: SGHRS, YFSETQ. CDR3 length: 16 amino acids. V was cut by 0 bases and J by 5 bases, with 17 bases left in between. CDR3 in amino acids: CASSLGRSTWTETQYF. CDR3 DNA sequence: TGCGCCAGCAGCTTGGGCAGATCTACGTGGACTGAGACCCAGTACTTC.

The chain carries TRBV5-4 and TRBJ2-5; D may be TRBD1 or TRBD2 (5 bases each). The CDR3 is made up of 15 amino acids. Germline-derived CDR1 and CDR2 are SGHNT and YYREEE (reference sequence). Trimming left V 2 bases short and J 1 base short, with 12 bases between. The CDR3 DNA is TGTGCCAGCAGCTTTTACGGGGCGACCCAAGAGACCCAGTACTTC. Its protein is CASSFYGATQETQYF.

This clonotype was counted between two and nine times. This chain links TRBV18 with TRBJ1-1; the D is unclear. V was trimmed by 3 bases and J by 6 bases, leaving 11 bases between them. The CDR3 is made up of 13 amino acids. The germline V gene encodes CDR1 KGHSH and CDR2 LQKENI. The CDR3 sequence is CASSPPTKAEAFF. Written as DNA, the CDR3 is TGTGCCAGCTCACCCCCCACCAAGGCTGAAGCTTTCTTT.

In this sample, this clonotype turned up many times. The chain links TRBV2 to TRBJ1-2; D not resolved. The V gene lost 7 bases and the J gene lost 8 bases, with 17 bases spanning the gap. The CDR3 runs 13 residues. CDR1 is SNHLY, CDR2 FYNNEI, per germline. CDR3 in DNA: TGTGCCAGCACCTTGCGAAGGGATACGGGCTACACCTTC. It yields the protein CASTLRRDTGYTF.

In this sample, this clonotype turned up a few times. The rearrangement joins TRBV15 to TRBJ2-3, with D perhaps matching TRBD1 (6 bases). Germline V lookup: CDR1 LNHNV, CDR2 YYDKDF (reference sequence). Trimming removed 0 bases from V and 0 bases from J, with 10 bases in between. The CDR3 is made up of 16 amino acids. The CDR3 spells CATSRDLQGSTDTQYF. CDR3 in DNA: TGTGCCACCAGCAGAGATCTTCAGGGGAGCACAGATACGCAGTATTTT.

V gene TRBV5-1 combines with J gene TRBJ2-7, with D hard to call. The V end was cut by 6 bases, the J end by 2 bases, with 15 bases between. This CDR3 contains 14 residues. Germline CDR1 is SGHRS and CDR2 is YFSETQ. DNA of the CDR3: TGCGCCAGCACTAGACGGCCTTCCACCTACGAGCAGTACTTC. Protein product: CASTRRPSTYEQYF. The full variable domain, in which reference TRBV5-1 and TRBJ2-7 provide the parts outside the CDR3, is KAGVTQTPRYLIKTRGQQVTLSCSPISGHRSVSWYQQTPGQGLQFLFEYFSETQRNKGNFPGRFSGRQFSNSRSEMNVSTLELGDSALYLCASTRRPSTYEQYFGPGTRLTVT.

The chain is built from TRBV5-1 and TRBJ2-2, with unresolved D. The V gene lost 0 bases and the J gene lost 6 bases, with 9 bases spanning the gap. The CDR3 consists of 14 residues. Germline CDR1 is SGHRS and CDR2 is YFSETQ. CDR3 region: CASSLGVRPGELFF. For the CDR3, the DNA is TGCGCCAGCAGCTTGGGCGTGCGCCCCGGGGAGCTGTTTTTT.

There are a few counts of this clonotype. This chain uses TRBV10-3 with TRBJ2-6; TRBD1 might be the D (6 bases). V lost 4 bases to trimming and J lost 4 bases, with 11 bases between them. Germline V gene sequence: CDR1 ENHRY, CDR2 SYGVKD. The CDR3 runs 15 residues. The CDR3 region is CAISATGSGANVLTF. The CDR3 region has the DNA TGTGCCATCAGTGCCACAGGGTCCGGGGCCAACGTCCTGACTTTC.

This chain joins TRBV5-1 and TRBJ1-2; a possible D gene is TRBD1 (5 bases). CDR1 and CDR2 from the germline V gene are SGHRS and YFSETQ. The V gene lost 7 bases and the J gene lost 8 bases, with 15 bases spanning the gap. This CDR3 has 12 amino acids. CDR3 DNA: TGCGCCAGCGCGGGACCAGCAGGGGGCTACACCTTC. Protein sequence: CASAGPAGGYTF.

Many counts were recorded for this clonotype. The genes are TRBV7-8 and TRBJ1-1; D might be TRBD1 (5 bases). V lost 5 bases and J lost 6, with 10 bases in between. The CDR3 totals 12 residues. Per germline, CDR1 SGHVS and CDR2 FQNEAQ. The CDR3 DNA follows: TGTGCCAGCAGCGTTGACAGATCTGAAGCTTTCTTT. Its protein is CASSVDRSEAFF.

The CDR3 is CASSQDSGGDSGANVLTF. The CDR3 DNA sequence: TGCGCCAGCAGCCAAGATTCCGGCGGCGACTCTGGGGCCAACGTCCTGACTTTC. The V call is TRBV4-3, the J call TRBJ2-6; no clear D. Germline CDR1 reads LGHNA; CDR2 reads YSLEER. The V end lost 0 bases, the J end lost 0 bases, and 12 bases lay between the germline ends. The CDR3 is 18 residues long.

The chain is built from TRBV5-1 and TRBJ1-1, with D unresolved. The CDR3 consists of 14 residues. V dropped 0 bases and J dropped 5 bases, with 11 bases sitting between them. Germline values: CDR1 SGHRS, CDR2 YFSETQ. The CDR3: CASSLDSGSTEAFF. As DNA, the CDR3 is TGCGCCAGCAGCTTGGATTCGGGGTCGACTGAAGCTTTCTTT.

The chain links TRBV12-3 or TRBV12-4 to TRBJ2-1; TRBD2 agrees at 13 bases. The V gene end was trimmed by 3 bases and the J gene end by 6 bases; junction bases not matched to a gene: 5. The CDR3 runs 16 residues. The CDR3 sequence is CASSFRLAGGGNEQFF. The CDR3 bases are TGTGCCAGCAGTTTCCGACTAGCGGGGGGCGGCAATGAGCAGTTCTTC.

In this sample, this clonotype turned up many times. The V gene is TRBV6-5, the J gene TRBJ1-2; 7 bases fit TRBD1. Germline loops: CDR1 MNHEY, CDR2 SVGAGI. The CDR3 runs to 15 residues. The ends lost 0 bases at V and 5 bases at J; junction bases unmatched: 6. The CDR3 nucleotides are TGTGCCAGCAGTTACTCGTGGACAGGCACTTATGGCTACACCTTC. Amino acid sequence: CASSYSWTGTYGYTF.

The chain is built from TRBV6-4 and TRBJ2-1, with 9 bases fitting TRBD2. The CDR3 is 15 amino acids. Unmatched junction bases numbered 8, after V lost 3 bases and J lost 8 bases. The germline CDR1 and CDR2 sequences are MRHNA and SNTAGT. The CDR3 coding sequence is TGTGCCAGCAGTGATGTAATAGCGGGGGTGGATGAGCAGTTCTTC. This encodes CASSDVIAGVDEQFF.

This clonotype came up a few times. The gene calls are TRBV5-1 and TRBJ1-2, with 9 bases aligning to TRBD1. The CDR3 is 14 amino acids. Germline CDR1 SGHRS, CDR2 YFSETQ. V shed 2 bases and J 5 bases; nucleotides not matched to a gene: 4. The CDR3 reads CASSFTGQGYGYTF. Written as DNA, the CDR3 is TGCGCCAGCAGCTTTACGGGACAGGGTTATGGCTACACCTTC.

This clonotype occurred a few times. This sequence joins TRBV5-1 and TRBJ1-1, with D hard to call. Germline CDR1 reads SGHRS; CDR2 reads YFSETQ. CDR3 length: 13 residues. Trimming took 0 bases from V and 11 from J, leaving 14 bases between them. This CDR3 is CASSLAINLDAFF. The DNA of the CDR3 is TGCGCCAGCAGCTTGGCCATTAATTTGGACGCTTTCTTT.

This clonotype occurred a few times. The chain recombines TRBV29-1 with TRBJ2-5; no definite D call. V was trimmed by 6 bases and J by 5 bases, leaving 13 bases between them. Germline-derived CDR1 and CDR2 are SQVTM and ANQGSEA. The CDR3 covers 12 residues. CDR3: CSVRRPGETQYF. The DNA of the CDR3 is TGCAGCGTCCGCAGGCCCGGGGAGACCCAGTACTTC. Together with reference TRBV29-1 and TRBJ2-5, the CDR3 gives the full variable domain: SAVISQKPSRDICQRGTSLTIQCQVDSQVTMMFWYRQQPGQSLTLIATANQGSEATYESGFVIDKFPISRPNLTFSTLTVSNMSPEDSSIYLCSVRRPGETQYFGPGTRLLVL.

J is TRBJ2-2 and V is TRBV11-1; D is undetermined. There are 18 residues in the CDR3. The germline V gene encodes CDR1 SGHAT and CDR2 FQDESV (reference sequence). V was shortened by 0 bases and J by 0 bases, with 14 bases between the two germline ends. CDR3 nucleotides: TGTGCCAGCAGCTTAGCACGGGCAGGCATACCGAACACCGGGGAGCTGTTTTTT. It translates to CASSLARAGIPNTGELFF.

This clonotype was picked up a small number of times. The chain is built from TRBV20-1 and TRBJ2-2; tentatively, D is TRBD1 or TRBD2 (5 bases each). This CDR3 has 13 amino acids. Trimming shortened V by 1 base and J by 6 bases, and 9 bases separated the two germline ends. The germline V gene has CDR1 DFQATT and CDR2 SNEGSKA (reference sequence). In DNA form, the CDR3 reads TGCAGTGCTAGAGCCCGGGGCGCCGGGGAGCTGTTTTTT. This gives the protein CSARARGAGELFF.